The 25 T cell receptor beta chains below all came from one sample that was sequenced in a study of chemoradiotherapy in HPV16-positive cancers. Sequenced by immunoSEQ multiplex PCR; TCRdb stores in-frame clones only, minus some. The data hold around 25,000 clones, with more than 80% observed a single time. The sequencing here drew on blood, taken from a patient who underwent chemoradiotherapy. Receptors were obtained from a human donor with HPV-associated anogenital cancer.

J is TRBJ2-5 and V is TRBV7-9; 12 bases line up with TRBD2. From germline, CDR1 is SEHNR and CDR2 FQNEAQ (reference sequence). The V gene end was trimmed by 1 base and the J gene end by 2 bases; junction bases not matched to a gene: 11. The CDR3 spans 19 residues. The CDR3, as DNA: TGTGCCAGCAGCTTAGGACTAGCGGGAGTTCCCCTCTTTCAAGAGACCCAGTACTTC. This codes for CASSLGLAGVPLFQETQYF.

V usage is TRBV7-6 and J usage is TRBJ1-2, with TRBD1 matching over 10 bases. The CDR3 is 14 residues long. Per the germline V gene, CDR1 is SGHVS and CDR2 is FNYEAQ. Trimming took 4 bases from V and 6 from J; bases not matched to a gene: 5. The CDR3 sequence is CASSYGTGVDGYTF. CDR3 coding DNA: TGTGCCAGCAGCTACGGGACAGGGGTGGATGGCTACACCTTC.

The J gene is TRBJ2-7, the V gene TRBV5-6, with 7 bases that match TRBD1. Germline values: CDR1 SGHDT, CDR2 YYEEEE. With 7 bases clipped from V and 0 bases from J, the junction kept 7 bases outside the gene matches. The CDR3 has 14 residues. CDR3 amino acids: CASHLQGSSYEQYF. Written as DNA, the CDR3 is TGTGCCAGCCACCTACAGGGGAGCTCCTACGAGCAGTACTTC.

The chain carries TRBV9 and TRBJ1-1; TRBD1 is a possible D gene (5 bases). The V gene's germline CDR1 is SGDLS and CDR2 YYNGEE. The CDR3 runs 14 residues. Trimming removed 3 bases at V and 4 bases at J, with 13 bases between. This chain's CDR3 is CASSASGGGTEAFF. CDR3 bases: TGTGCCAGCAGCGCCTCGGGGGGGGGCACTGAAGCTTTCTTT.

This clone came up a few times. V usage is TRBV5-5 and J usage is TRBJ2-7; TRBD1 might be the D (6 bases). Germline V gives CDR1 SGHKS, CDR2 YYEKEE (reference sequence). This CDR3 is 16 amino acids long. The V and J ends lost 3 bases and 3 bases respectively, with 19 bases between them. CDR3: CASSYSKGVYLYEQYF. Here the CDR3 DNA reads TGTGCCAGCAGCTATTCTAAGGGGGTCTATCTCTACGAGCAGTACTTC.

The chain links TRBV5-1 to TRBJ2-5, with 15 bases identical to TRBD2. Germline V lookup: CDR1 SGHRS, CDR2 YFSETQ. This CDR3 region has 15 residues. With V trimmed by 6 bases and J by 5 bases, 5 bases remained unmatched. The DNA of the CDR3 is TGCGCCAGCACAGGACTAGCGGGGGGGCCGGAGACCCAGTACTTC. Translated, it gives CASTGLAGGPETQYF.

The V call is TRBV11-2, the J call TRBJ1-1; D unresolved. There are 14 residues in the CDR3. In germline, CDR1 is SGHAT, CDR2 FQNNGV. Trimming took off 7 bases at V and 1 base at J, with 13 bases between the two ends. CDR3 sequence reads: CASNQYGPNTEAFF. DNA for the CDR3: TGTGCCAGCAACCAATACGGACCGAACACTGAAGCTTTCTTT.

The count of this clone is one. The V call is TRBV18, the J call TRBJ2-5, with 7 bases identical to TRBD1. The V gene end was trimmed by 3 bases and the J gene end by 1 base; junction bases not matched to a gene: 2. The CDR3 consists of 14 residues. The germline gives CDR1 KGHSH, CDR2 LQKENI. Here the CDR3 DNA reads TGTGCCAGCTCACCGACAGGGACCCAAGAGACCCAGTACTTC. Protein: CASSPTGTQETQYF.

The genes are TRBV7-2 and TRBJ2-7; 8 bases align to TRBD2. Germline V gene lookup returns CDR1 SGHTA and CDR2 FQGNSA. This CDR3 has 15 amino acids. Trimming removed 5 bases from V and 1 base from J; junction bases left unmatched: 7. DNA for the CDR3: TGTGCCAGCAGCCGGGAGGGGGGTGGGTCCTACGAGCAGTACTTC. It yields the protein CASSREGGGSYEQYF.

This chain links TRBV4-3 with TRBJ1-3; D may be TRBD1 (6 bases). This CDR3 comprises 16 residues. The germline V gene has CDR1 LGHNA and CDR2 YSLEER. Trimming removed 0 bases at V and 4 bases at J, with 13 bases between. Here the CDR3 DNA reads TGCGCCAGCAGCCAAGATGAACAGGGCTGGGGAAACACCATATATTTT. Amino acids: CASSQDEQGWGNTIYF.

The chain joins TRBV7-9 to TRBJ1-2; D is uncertain. There are 15 residues in the CDR3. The germline V gene encodes CDR1 SEHNR and CDR2 FQNEAQ (reference sequence). V was cut by 6 bases and J by 5 bases, with 19 bases left in between. CDR3 sequence reads: CASRTSVGFLYGYTF. In nucleotides, the CDR3 is TGTGCCAGCAGAACAAGCGTGGGGTTTTTATATGGCTACACCTTC.

J is TRBJ2-1 and V is TRBV29-1; 10 nucleotides match TRBD2. Germline trimming cut 4 bases from V and 4 bases from J; bases unmatched to any gene: 4. The CDR3 covers 14 residues. The germline CDR1 and CDR2 sequences are SQVTM and ANQGSEA. CDR3 nucleotides: TGCAGCGTTGGTTTAGCGGGAGGTTACAATGAGCAGTTCTTC. It yields the protein CSVGLAGGYNEQFF.

This chain connects TRBV5-1 to TRBJ1-1; weak D call: TRBD1 (5 bases). CDR3 size: 15 residues. Germline assignment: CDR1 SGHRS and CDR2 YFSETQ. V was clipped by 4 bases and J by 0 bases, with 13 bases between them. CDR3: CASSLTDTLNTEAFF. The CDR3 region has the DNA TGCGCCAGCAGCCTAACGGACACCTTGAACACTGAAGCTTTCTTT.

The chain uses TRBV5-1 and TRBJ2-2; 12 nucleotides agree with TRBD2. V shed 5 bases, J shed 7 bases, and the junction held 9 bases outside the gene matches. Germline assignment: CDR1 SGHRS and CDR2 YFSETQ. The CDR3 consists of 16 residues. CDR3 loop: CASSPWTSGENGELFF. As DNA, the CDR3 is TGCGCCAGCAGTCCATGGACTAGCGGGGAAAACGGGGAGCTGTTTTTT.

The rearrangement uses TRBV7-9 and TRBJ2-7, with 8 bases lining up with TRBD1. V shed 7 bases, J shed 3 bases, and the junction held 8 bases outside the gene matches. Germline lookup yields CDR1 SEHNR and CDR2 FQNEAQ (reference sequence). The CDR3 consists of 14 residues. The CDR3 nucleotides are TGTGCCAGCACCCTAGAAGACAGGGGCTACGAGCAGTACTTC. Encoded protein: CASTLEDRGYEQYF. Complete variable domain (other parts from reference TRBV7-9 and TRBJ2-7): DTGVSQNPRHKITKRGQNVTFRCDPISEHNRLYWYRQTLGQGPEFLTYFQNEAQLEKSRLLSDRFSAERPKGSFSTLEIQRTEQGDSAMYLCASTLEDRGYEQYFGPGTRLTVT.

J is TRBJ2-3 and V is TRBV7-9; D is possibly TRBD1 (6 bases). V lost 5 bases, J lost 0 bases, and 15 bases lay in between. From germline, CDR1 is SEHNR and CDR2 FQNEAQ (reference sequence). The CDR3 is 16 residues long. The CDR3: CASSPGHFASTDTQYF. For the CDR3, the DNA is TGTGCCAGCAGCCCGGGACACTTTGCTAGCACAGATACGCAGTATTTT.

The rearrangement uses TRBV6-1 and TRBJ2-3, with D tentatively TRBD1 or TRBD2 (5 bases each). The germline V gene encodes CDR1 MNHNS and CDR2 SASEGT. Deletions cut 6 bases from V and 3 bases from J, with 16 bases between. This CDR3 has 15 residues. The CDR3 protein is CASRKGRDGTDTQYF. In DNA, the CDR3 is TGTGCCAGCAGAAAGGGACGAGACGGAACAGATACGCAGTATTTT.

This sequence joins TRBV28 and TRBJ1-4; D not resolved. V lost 6 bases to trimming and J lost 5 bases, with 13 bases between them. The germline V gene encodes CDR1 MDHEN and CDR2 SYDVKM. This CDR3 is built from 14 residues. The DNA for the CDR3 is TGTGCCAGCAGCCGAGCCGCGATAAATGAAAAACTGTTTTTT. Translation: CASSRAAINEKLFF.

The chain combines TRBV6-5 with TRBJ2-1, with TRBD2 identical over 10 bases. Germline V CDR1 and CDR2: MNHEY, SVGAGI. The CDR3 is 14 amino acids. Trimming cost V 2 bases and J 10 bases; bases outside gene matches: 5. DNA of the CDR3: TGTGCCAGCAGTTACGAACCTAGCGGGAGAGAGCAGTTCTTC. Its protein is CASSYEPSGREQFF.

The chain has TRBV10-3 and TRBJ1-2; no firm D call. V was cut by 0 bases and J by 4 bases, with 9 bases left in between. Germline CDR1 ENHRY, CDR2 SYGVKD. The CDR3 runs to 14 residues. This CDR3 reads CAISESNLIYGYTF. Here the CDR3 DNA reads TGTGCCATCAGTGAGTCGAATCTCATCTATGGCTACACCTTC.

The chain has TRBV11-1 and TRBJ1-6; D ambiguous. This CDR3 is built from 13 residues. V was cut by 2 bases and J by 9 bases, with 8 bases left in between. Germline V gene sequence: CDR1 SGHAT, CDR2 FQDESV (reference sequence). CDR3: CASSLYQVSPLHF. The CDR3, as DNA: TGTGCCAGCAGCTTATACCAGGTTTCACCCCTCCACTTT.

This chain uses TRBV5-1 with TRBJ2-5; TRBD2 aligns across 10 bases. Germline V lookup: CDR1 SGHRS, CDR2 YFSETQ. V was pared by 4 bases and J by 4 bases, with 7 bases of the junction left unmatched. This CDR3 region has 15 residues. The CDR3 region has the DNA TGCGCCAGCAGCATTACTAGCGGGATGGGAGAGACCCAGTACTTC. Its translation is CASSITSGMGETQYF.

The rearrangement joins TRBV7-9 to TRBJ2-2, with 11 bases lining up with TRBD1. After removal of 6 bases from V and 2 bases from J, the junction contained 8 bases not matched to a gene. Germline lookup yields CDR1 SEHNR and CDR2 FQNEAQ (reference sequence). The CDR3 is 17 residues long. The CDR3 coding sequence is TGTGCCAGCAGAGAGTATGGGACAGGGGGTAACACCGGGGAGCTGTTTTTT. Translated: CASREYGTGGNTGELFF.

This sequence joins TRBV2 and TRBJ1-4; 8 bases map to TRBD1. Germline loops: CDR1 SNHLY, CDR2 FYNNEI. The CDR3 totals 14 residues. V gave up 4 bases and J gave up 7 bases; unmatched junction bases: 5. The CDR3 sequence: CASSVLRGLEKLFF. The CDR3 DNA sequence: TGTGCCAGCAGTGTTCTCAGGGGGCTTGAAAAACTGTTTTTT.

The rearrangement uses TRBV5-5 and TRBJ1-5, with 9 bases fitting TRBD1. The CDR3 totals 16 residues. Germline loops: CDR1 SGHKS, CDR2 YYEKEE (reference sequence). J lost 2 bases, V lost 0 bases, and 3 bases had no gene match. CDR3 nucleotides: TGTGCCAGCAGCTTGGGACAGGGGGGCCGCAATCAGCCCCAGCATTTT. As protein: CASSLGQGGRNQPQHF.